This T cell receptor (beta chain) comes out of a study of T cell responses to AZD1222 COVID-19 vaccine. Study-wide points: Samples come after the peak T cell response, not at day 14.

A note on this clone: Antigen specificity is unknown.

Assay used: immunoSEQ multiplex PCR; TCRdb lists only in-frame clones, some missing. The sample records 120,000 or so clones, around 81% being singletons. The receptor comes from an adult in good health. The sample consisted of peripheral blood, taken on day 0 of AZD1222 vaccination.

CDR3: CASSLRQGGTEAFF. The CDR3 region has the DNA TGTGCCAGCAGCTTACGACAGGGAGGCACTGAAGCTTTCTTT. The chain uses TRBV7-9 and TRBJ1-1; 7 bases line up with TRBD1. The CDR3 consists of 14 residues. V lost 2 bases to trimming and J lost 4 bases; unmatched junction nucleotides: 4. Germline V gene sequence: CDR1 SEHNR, CDR2 FQNEAQ (reference sequence).